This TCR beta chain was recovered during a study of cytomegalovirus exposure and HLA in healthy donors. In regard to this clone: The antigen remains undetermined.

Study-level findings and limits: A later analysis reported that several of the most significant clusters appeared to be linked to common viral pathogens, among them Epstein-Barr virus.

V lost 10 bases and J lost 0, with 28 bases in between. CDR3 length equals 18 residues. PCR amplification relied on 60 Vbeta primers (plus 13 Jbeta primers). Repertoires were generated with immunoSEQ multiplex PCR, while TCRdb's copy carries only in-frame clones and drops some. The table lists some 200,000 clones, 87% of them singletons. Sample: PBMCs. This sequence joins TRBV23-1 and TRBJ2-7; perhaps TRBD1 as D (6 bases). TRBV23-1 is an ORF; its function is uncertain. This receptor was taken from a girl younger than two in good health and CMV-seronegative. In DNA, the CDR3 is TGCGCCAACCCGACAGGACCTGGCCGCTACCCCTTCTCCTACGAGCAGTACTTC. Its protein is CANPTGPGRYPFSYEQYF.